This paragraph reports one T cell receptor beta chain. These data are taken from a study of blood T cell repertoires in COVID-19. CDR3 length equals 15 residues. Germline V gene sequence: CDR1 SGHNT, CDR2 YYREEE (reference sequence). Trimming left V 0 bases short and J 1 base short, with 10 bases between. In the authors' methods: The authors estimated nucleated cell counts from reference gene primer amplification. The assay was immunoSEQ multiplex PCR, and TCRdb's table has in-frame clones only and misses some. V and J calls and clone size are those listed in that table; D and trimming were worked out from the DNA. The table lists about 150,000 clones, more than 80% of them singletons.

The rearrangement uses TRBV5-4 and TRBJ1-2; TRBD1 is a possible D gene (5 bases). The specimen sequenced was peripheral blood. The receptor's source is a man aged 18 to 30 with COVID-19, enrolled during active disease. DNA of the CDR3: TGTGCCAGCAGCTTGGTCCCAGGGCTTAACTATGGCTACACCTTC. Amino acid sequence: CASSLVPGLNYGYTF. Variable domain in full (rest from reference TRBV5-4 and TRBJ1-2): ETGVTQSPTHLIKTRGQQVTLRCSSQSGHNTVSWYQQALGQGPQFIFQYYREEENGRGNFPPRFSGLQFPNYSSELNVNALELDDSALYLCASSLVPGLNYGYTFGSGTRLTVV.